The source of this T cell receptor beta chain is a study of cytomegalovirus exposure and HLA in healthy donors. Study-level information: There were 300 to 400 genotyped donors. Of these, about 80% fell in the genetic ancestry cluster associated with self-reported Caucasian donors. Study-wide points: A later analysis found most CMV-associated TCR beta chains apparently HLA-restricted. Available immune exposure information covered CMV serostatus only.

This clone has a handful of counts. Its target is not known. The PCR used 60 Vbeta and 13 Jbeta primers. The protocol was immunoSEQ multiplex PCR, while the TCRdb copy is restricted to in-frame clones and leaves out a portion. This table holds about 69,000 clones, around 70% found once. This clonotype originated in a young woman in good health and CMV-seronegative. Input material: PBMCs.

The CDR3 reads CASSYSWTGGLKTQYF. The CDR3, as DNA: TGTGCCAGCAGTTACTCTTGGACAGGGGGCCTCAAGACCCAGTACTTC. The J gene is TRBJ2-5, the V gene TRBV6-5, with 11 bases matching TRBD1. Germline V gene data show CDR1 as MNHEY and CDR2 as SVGAGI. V lost 0 bases, J lost 6 bases, and 6 bases stayed unmatched. This CDR3 is built from 16 residues.